The next 31 T cell receptor beta chains were all read from a single sample in a study of blood T cell repertoires in COVID-19. Only in-frame clones appear in the TCRdb table, and some are missing; sequencing was by immunoSEQ multiplex PCR. The sample lists hundreds of thousands of clones; about 87% were seen once. Sequencing was done on a sample of peripheral blood. All receptors come from a woman in her sixties or seventies with COVID-19, enrolled during active disease.

V and J are TRBV5-4 and TRBJ2-7; D is unresolved. CDR1 and CDR2 (germline): SGHNT, YYREEE (reference sequence). This CDR3 region has 14 residues. V was shortened by 4 bases and J by 5 bases, with 16 bases between the two germline ends. The CDR3 region has the DNA TGTGCCAGCAGCGCCGTGGTAACCCGGGACGAGCAGTACTTC. Translating gives CASSAVVTRDEQYF. The whole variable domain, remainder taken from reference TRBV5-4 and TRBJ2-7, is ETGVTQSPTHLIKTRGQQVTLRCSSQSGHNTVSWYQQALGQGPQFIFQYYREEENGRGNFPPRFSGLQFPNYSSELNVNALELDDSALYLCASSAVVTRDEQYFGPGTRLTVT.

This chain links TRBV18 with TRBJ2-2; 9 nucleotides align to TRBD2. The germline V gene encodes CDR1 KGHSH and CDR2 LQKENI. With V trimmed by 2 bases and J by 1 base, 2 bases remained unmatched. The CDR3 loop spans 16 amino acids. The CDR3 is CASSPGLAQNTGELFF. The CDR3 bases are TGTGCCAGCTCACCAGGACTAGCGCAGAACACCGGGGAGCTGTTTTTT.

The chain is built from TRBV19 and TRBJ1-2; D call uncertain. Germline V CDR1 and CDR2: LNHDA, SQIVND (reference sequence). Trimming stripped 5 bases from V and 1 base from J, with 17 bases between. This CDR3 is 16 amino acids long. The CDR3 protein is CASSLVETEHNYGYTF. The CDR3 coding sequence is TGTGCCAGTAGTTTGGTTGAAACCGAGCATAACTATGGCTACACCTTC.

The rearrangement joins TRBV18 to TRBJ2-2; D may be TRBD1 (6 bases). Germline V gene lookup returns CDR1 KGHSH and CDR2 LQKENI. The V and J ends lost 2 bases and 2 bases respectively, with 9 bases between them. CDR3 length: 15 amino acids. For the CDR3, the DNA is TGTGCCAGCTCACCAGCAGGGGCTAACACCGGGGAGCTGTTTTTT. Protein sequence: CASSPAGANTGELFF.

The chain employs TRBV19 and TRBJ2-1; 9 bases fit TRBD2. Germline V lookup: CDR1 LNHDA, CDR2 SQIVND (reference sequence). J was trimmed by 7 bases and V by 4 bases; bases with no gene match: 8. The CDR3 covers 15 residues. In DNA form, the CDR3 reads TGTGCCAGTAGTAAGGTGGCGGGAGGGCTTAATGAGCAGTTCTTC. Encoded protein: CASSKVAGGLNEQFF.

The chain employs TRBV10-3 and TRBJ1-2; 7 positions agree with TRBD1. The CDR3 runs to 15 residues. Germline trimming cut 3 bases from V and 6 bases from J; bases unmatched to any gene: 10. The germline V gene has CDR1 ENHRY and CDR2 SYGVKD. CDR3 sequence (DNA): TGTGCCATCAGTGACCGACCCGGGACAGTCAATGGCTACACCTTC. Translation gives CAISDRPGTVNGYTF.

The chain couples TRBV19 to TRBJ2-7, with 7 bases lining up with TRBD2. V shed 6 bases, J shed 7 bases, and the junction held 9 bases outside the gene matches. The germline V gene has CDR1 LNHDA and CDR2 SQIVND (reference sequence). CDR3 length: 13 amino acids. The CDR3 sequence is CASSGGLDREQYF. The CDR3 coding sequence is TGTGCCAGTAGCGGAGGACTAGACCGGGAGCAGTACTTC. Together with reference TRBV19 and TRBJ2-7, the CDR3 gives the full variable domain: DGGITQSPKYLFRKEGQNVTLSCEQNLNHDAMYWYRQDPGQGLRLIYYSQIVNDFQKGDIAEGYSVSREKKESFPLTVTSAQKNPTAFYLCASSGGLDREQYFGPGTRLTVT.

The CDR3 nucleotides read TGTGCCAGCAGTTACGGCCCGGGGGTCTACGAGCAGTACTTC. This encodes CASSYGPGVYEQYF. The chain joins TRBV6-5 to TRBJ2-7; maybe TRBD2 (6 bases). Looked up from germline, CDR1 is MNHEY and CDR2 is SVGAGI. Trimming took off 2 bases at V and 3 bases at J, with 11 bases between the two ends. The CDR3 is made up of 14 amino acids.

V usage is TRBV4-1 and J usage is TRBJ2-2, with TRBD2 matching 7 bases. This CDR3 is 18 amino acids long. V lost 0 bases and J lost 0; bases outside the gene matches: 7. CDR1 and CDR2 (germline): MGHRA, YSYEKL. The CDR3 DNA follows: TGCGCCAGCAGCCAAGATCCCCGCGGGAGTGCGAACACCGGGGAGCTGTTTTTT. Translation gives CASSQDPRGSANTGELFF.

The chain combines TRBV3-1 (or the pseudogene TRBV3-2) with TRBJ1-1, with D hard to call. CDR3 length equals 13 residues. V lost 4 bases, J lost 0 bases, and 6 bases lay in between. CDR1 and CDR2 from the germline V gene are LGHDT and YNNKEL (reference sequence). The CDR3 DNA follows: TGTGCCAGCAGCCGACTGTTGAACACTGAAGCTTTCTTT. Protein: CASSRLLNTEAFF.

The table lists this clone with a count of one. This chain connects TRBV6-1 to TRBJ2-1; TRBD2 agrees at 9 bases. V trimming: 2 bases; J trimming: 7 bases; junction bases outside the gene matches: 6. CDR1 is MNHNS and CDR2 is SASEGT in the germline V gene. The CDR3 sequence is 15 residues long. Here the CDR3 DNA reads TGTGCCAGCAGTGAATGGACTAGCGCGGGTAATGAGCAGTTCTTC. Amino acids: CASSEWTSAGNEQFF.

The chain employs TRBV5-4 and TRBJ2-1, with 11 bases matching TRBD2. The CDR3 runs 15 residues. Germline CDR1 and CDR2: SGHNT and YYREEE (reference sequence). V dropped 4 bases and J dropped 7; count of bases not matched to a gene: 7. CDR3 residues: CASSLSGRAGNEQFF. CDR3 DNA: TGTGCCAGCAGCCTTAGCGGGAGGGCCGGGAATGAGCAGTTCTTC.

The chain links TRBV3-1 (or the pseudogene TRBV3-2) to TRBJ2-5; TRBD1 is a possible D gene (6 bases). The CDR3 sequence is 14 residues long. Germline lookup yields CDR1 LGHDT and CDR2 YNNKEL (reference sequence). Trimming stripped 1 base from V and 4 bases from J, with 10 bases between. DNA for the CDR3: TGTGCCAGCAGCCAAGGAGGACAGCGAGAGACCCAGTACTTC. It yields the protein CASSQGGQRETQYF.

The chain links TRBV5-1 to TRBJ1-4; D is perhaps TRBD1 (5 bases). This CDR3 has 15 amino acids. Deletions cut 5 bases from V and 7 bases from J, with 18 bases between. Germline assignment: CDR1 SGHRS and CDR2 YFSETQ. DNA of the CDR3: TGCGCCAGCAGAGAAACTGGAGGGGTTCGTGAAAAACTGTTTTTT. Translation gives CASRETGGVREKLFF.

CDR3 sequence (DNA): TGTGCCTGGAGTGCTTCCCAGGAAGCTTTCTTT. Translated, it gives CAWSASQEAFF. The rearrangement links TRBV30 to TRBJ1-1; D is unclear. V was shortened by 1 base and J by 8 bases, with 8 bases between the two germline ends. The V gene's germline CDR1 is GTSNPN and CDR2 SVGIG (reference sequence). CDR3 size: 11 residues. The full variable domain, in which reference TRBV30 and TRBJ1-1 provide the parts outside the CDR3, is SQTIHQWPATLVQPVGSPLSLECTVEGTSNPNLYWYRQAAGRGLQLLFYSVGIGQISSEVPQNLSASRPQDRQFILSSKKLLLSDSGFYLCAWSASQEAFFGQGTRLTVV.

The chain links TRBV19 to TRBJ1-2, with a tentative D call TRBD1 (5 bases). The CDR3 sequence is 14 residues long. Trimming removed 9 bases at V and 4 bases at J, with 18 bases between. The germline V gene encodes CDR1 LNHDA and CDR2 SQIVND (reference sequence). In DNA form, the CDR3 reads TGTGCCAGCAGATCTTCGGGGGGGACCTATGGCTACACCTTC. It specifies CASRSSGGTYGYTF.

This chain joins TRBV27 and TRBJ1-6; 8 bases align to TRBD1. This CDR3 comprises 14 residues. V was clipped by 6 bases and J by 9 bases; unmatched bases: 7. Germline V CDR1 and CDR2: MNHEY, SMNVEV (reference sequence). CDR3 sequence: CASSRTGRGSPLHF. The CDR3 DNA sequence: TGTGCCAGCAGCAGGACAGGGCGCGGTTCACCCCTCCACTTT.

The rearrangement uses TRBV19 and TRBJ2-3; a possible D gene is TRBD1 (5 bases). Germline V gives CDR1 LNHDA, CDR2 SQIVND (reference sequence). Trimming cost V 6 bases and J 0 bases, with 10 bases left between them. CDR3 length equals 14 residues. The CDR3 sequence: CASRSTASTDTQYF. In DNA, the CDR3 is TGTGCCAGTAGGTCGACAGCTAGCACAGATACGCAGTATTTT.

The rearrangement uses TRBV4-1 and TRBJ2-2; 9 bases agree with TRBD1. This CDR3 spans 16 amino acids. CDR1 MGHRA and CDR2 YSYEKL come from the germline V gene. J lost 1 base, V lost 4 bases, and 4 bases had no gene match. The CDR3 DNA sequence: TGCGCCAGCAGCCCGGACAGGGGAGGGAACACCGGGGAGCTGTTTTTT. Protein product: CASSPDRGGNTGELFF.

The chain links TRBV18 to TRBJ1-1; 11 positions match TRBD1. This CDR3 comprises 16 residues. Germline assignment: CDR1 KGHSH and CDR2 LQKENI. V was pared by 3 bases and J by 5 bases, with 8 bases of the junction left unmatched. Written as DNA, the CDR3 is TGTGCCAGCTCACCCTGGACAGGGGGCGGTAGGACTGAAGCTTTCTTT. It translates to CASSPWTGGGRTEAFF.

The gene calls are TRBV19 and TRBJ1-1; 9 positions match TRBD1. This CDR3 region has 13 residues. Per the germline V gene, CDR1 is LNHDA and CDR2 is SQIVND (reference sequence). The ends lost 6 bases at V and 6 bases at J; junction bases unmatched: 5. The CDR3 loop reads CASRVTGGSEAFF. The CDR3 region has the DNA TGTGCCAGTAGGGTCACAGGGGGCTCTGAAGCTTTCTTT. The variable domain in full, completed from reference TRBV19 and TRBJ1-1, reads DGGITQSPKYLFRKEGQNVTLSCEQNLNHDAMYWYRQDPGQGLRLIYYSQIVNDFQKGDIAEGYSVSREKKESFPLTVTSAQKNPTAFYLCASRVTGGSEAFFGQGTRLTVV.

This chain uses TRBV19 with TRBJ2-1; D call uncertain. The germline V and J ends were trimmed by 3 bases and 7 bases, with 13 bases remaining between them. The CDR3 is made up of 14 amino acids. Germline values: CDR1 LNHDA, CDR2 SQIVND (reference sequence). CDR3 nucleotides: TGTGCCAGTAGTATTCTAGGAATCGGTAATGAGCAGTTCTTC. Translated, it gives CASSILGIGNEQFF. Supplemented by reference TRBV19 and TRBJ2-1, the full variable domain reads DGGITQSPKYLFRKEGQNVTLSCEQNLNHDAMYWYRQDPGQGLRLIYYSQIVNDFQKGDIAEGYSVSREKKESFPLTVTSAQKNPTAFYLCASSILGIGNEQFFGPGTRLTVL.

The CDR3 sequence: CASNPSGNTEAFF. CDR3 nucleotide sequence: TGTGCCAGCAACCCTTCAGGGAACACTGAAGCTTTCTTT. The V gene is TRBV3-1 (or the pseudogene TRBV3-2), the J gene TRBJ1-1, with unresolved D. Germline lookup yields CDR1 LGHDT and CDR2 YNNKEL (reference sequence). The germline V and J ends were trimmed by 7 bases and 1 base, with 10 bases remaining between them. CDR3 length equals 13 residues.

The rearrangement uses TRBV10-3 and TRBJ1-4; TRBD1 aligns across 8 bases. The CDR3 contains 15 residues. The germline V gene encodes CDR1 ENHRY and CDR2 SYGVKD. V was clipped by 3 bases and J by 3 bases; unmatched bases: 3. The CDR3 DNA is TGTGCCATCAGTGATCAGACAGGGGCTAATGAAAAACTGTTTTTT. Translation: CAISDQTGANEKLFF.

V is TRBV10-3 and J is TRBJ1-2; no firm D call. This CDR3 region has 14 residues. The ends were cut back, 0 bases at V and 2 bases at J, with 7 bases in the middle. Germline CDR1 ENHRY, CDR2 SYGVKD. Here the CDR3 reads CAISESLLNYGYTF. Here the CDR3 DNA reads TGTGCCATCAGTGAGTCTCTGTTGAACTATGGCTACACCTTC.

V gene TRBV10-3 combines with J gene TRBJ2-3; TRBD1 matches 7 bases. The CDR3 length is 15 residues. J gave up 5 bases and V 10 bases, and 15 bases lay outside the gene matches. Per the germline V gene, CDR1 is ENHRY and CDR2 is SYGVKD. DNA for the CDR3: TGTGCCAGCCGAGGGGGCCTAACGGGGATAGATACGCAGTATTTT. Residues: CASRGGLTGIDTQYF.

The V call is TRBV4-2, the J call TRBJ2-2, with 14 bases aligning to TRBD2. In germline, CDR1 is LGHNA, CDR2 YNFKEQ. The CDR3 is 19 amino acids. With V trimmed by 4 bases and J by 3 bases, 10 bases remained unmatched. As DNA, the CDR3 is TGTGCCAGCAGCCGACGACTAGCGGGAGGGCCTTTGGACACCGGGGAGCTGTTTTTT. Encoded protein: CASSRRLAGGPLDTGELFF.

As concerns this clone: The same CDR3 arises from other DNA sequences in this sample as well. The CDR3 is CASSRGDTQYF. The CDR3 nucleotides are TGTGCCAGCAGTAGGGGCGATACGCAGTATTTT. The rearrangement joins TRBV6-5 to TRBJ2-3; D may be TRBD1 (5 bases). The V and J ends lost 5 bases and 6 bases respectively, with 6 bases between them. The CDR3 sequence is 11 residues long. Germline lookup yields CDR1 MNHEY and CDR2 SVGAGI.

DNA of the CDR3: TGTGCCAGCAGTTACTCGGTGGGACAGGGTTACGAGCAGTACTTC. This encodes CASSYSVGQGYEQYF. The chain couples TRBV6-5 to TRBJ2-7; 9 nucleotides align to TRBD1. CDR3 length equals 15 residues. In germline, CDR1 is MNHEY, CDR2 SVGAGI. The trim removed 0 bases at V and 4 bases at J, leaving 4 bases unmatched.

The J gene is TRBJ2-1, the V gene TRBV5-1, with 13 bases aligning to TRBD2. J gave up 9 bases and V 4 bases, and 10 bases lay outside the gene matches. The CDR3 consists of 16 residues. Germline V lookup: CDR1 SGHRS, CDR2 YFSETQ. The CDR3 bases are TGCGCCAGCAGCCCTGGACTAGCGGGAGATTTGGGTGAGCAGTTCTTC. It translates to CASSPGLAGDLGEQFF. Together with reference TRBV5-1 and TRBJ2-1, the CDR3 gives the full variable domain: KAGVTQTPRYLIKTRGQQVTLSCSPISGHRSVSWYQQTPGQGLQFLFEYFSETQRNKGNFPGRFSGRQFSNSRSEMNVSTLELGDSALYLCASSPGLAGDLGEQFFGPGTRLTVL.

The chain carries TRBV12-3 or TRBV12-4 and TRBJ2-7, with 12 positions matching TRBD1. V shed 9 bases, J shed 2 bases, and the junction held 2 bases outside the gene matches. There are 13 residues in the CDR3. CDR3 protein: CASGDRGPYEQYF. As DNA, the CDR3 is TGTGCCAGTGGGGACAGGGGGCCCTACGAGCAGTACTTC.